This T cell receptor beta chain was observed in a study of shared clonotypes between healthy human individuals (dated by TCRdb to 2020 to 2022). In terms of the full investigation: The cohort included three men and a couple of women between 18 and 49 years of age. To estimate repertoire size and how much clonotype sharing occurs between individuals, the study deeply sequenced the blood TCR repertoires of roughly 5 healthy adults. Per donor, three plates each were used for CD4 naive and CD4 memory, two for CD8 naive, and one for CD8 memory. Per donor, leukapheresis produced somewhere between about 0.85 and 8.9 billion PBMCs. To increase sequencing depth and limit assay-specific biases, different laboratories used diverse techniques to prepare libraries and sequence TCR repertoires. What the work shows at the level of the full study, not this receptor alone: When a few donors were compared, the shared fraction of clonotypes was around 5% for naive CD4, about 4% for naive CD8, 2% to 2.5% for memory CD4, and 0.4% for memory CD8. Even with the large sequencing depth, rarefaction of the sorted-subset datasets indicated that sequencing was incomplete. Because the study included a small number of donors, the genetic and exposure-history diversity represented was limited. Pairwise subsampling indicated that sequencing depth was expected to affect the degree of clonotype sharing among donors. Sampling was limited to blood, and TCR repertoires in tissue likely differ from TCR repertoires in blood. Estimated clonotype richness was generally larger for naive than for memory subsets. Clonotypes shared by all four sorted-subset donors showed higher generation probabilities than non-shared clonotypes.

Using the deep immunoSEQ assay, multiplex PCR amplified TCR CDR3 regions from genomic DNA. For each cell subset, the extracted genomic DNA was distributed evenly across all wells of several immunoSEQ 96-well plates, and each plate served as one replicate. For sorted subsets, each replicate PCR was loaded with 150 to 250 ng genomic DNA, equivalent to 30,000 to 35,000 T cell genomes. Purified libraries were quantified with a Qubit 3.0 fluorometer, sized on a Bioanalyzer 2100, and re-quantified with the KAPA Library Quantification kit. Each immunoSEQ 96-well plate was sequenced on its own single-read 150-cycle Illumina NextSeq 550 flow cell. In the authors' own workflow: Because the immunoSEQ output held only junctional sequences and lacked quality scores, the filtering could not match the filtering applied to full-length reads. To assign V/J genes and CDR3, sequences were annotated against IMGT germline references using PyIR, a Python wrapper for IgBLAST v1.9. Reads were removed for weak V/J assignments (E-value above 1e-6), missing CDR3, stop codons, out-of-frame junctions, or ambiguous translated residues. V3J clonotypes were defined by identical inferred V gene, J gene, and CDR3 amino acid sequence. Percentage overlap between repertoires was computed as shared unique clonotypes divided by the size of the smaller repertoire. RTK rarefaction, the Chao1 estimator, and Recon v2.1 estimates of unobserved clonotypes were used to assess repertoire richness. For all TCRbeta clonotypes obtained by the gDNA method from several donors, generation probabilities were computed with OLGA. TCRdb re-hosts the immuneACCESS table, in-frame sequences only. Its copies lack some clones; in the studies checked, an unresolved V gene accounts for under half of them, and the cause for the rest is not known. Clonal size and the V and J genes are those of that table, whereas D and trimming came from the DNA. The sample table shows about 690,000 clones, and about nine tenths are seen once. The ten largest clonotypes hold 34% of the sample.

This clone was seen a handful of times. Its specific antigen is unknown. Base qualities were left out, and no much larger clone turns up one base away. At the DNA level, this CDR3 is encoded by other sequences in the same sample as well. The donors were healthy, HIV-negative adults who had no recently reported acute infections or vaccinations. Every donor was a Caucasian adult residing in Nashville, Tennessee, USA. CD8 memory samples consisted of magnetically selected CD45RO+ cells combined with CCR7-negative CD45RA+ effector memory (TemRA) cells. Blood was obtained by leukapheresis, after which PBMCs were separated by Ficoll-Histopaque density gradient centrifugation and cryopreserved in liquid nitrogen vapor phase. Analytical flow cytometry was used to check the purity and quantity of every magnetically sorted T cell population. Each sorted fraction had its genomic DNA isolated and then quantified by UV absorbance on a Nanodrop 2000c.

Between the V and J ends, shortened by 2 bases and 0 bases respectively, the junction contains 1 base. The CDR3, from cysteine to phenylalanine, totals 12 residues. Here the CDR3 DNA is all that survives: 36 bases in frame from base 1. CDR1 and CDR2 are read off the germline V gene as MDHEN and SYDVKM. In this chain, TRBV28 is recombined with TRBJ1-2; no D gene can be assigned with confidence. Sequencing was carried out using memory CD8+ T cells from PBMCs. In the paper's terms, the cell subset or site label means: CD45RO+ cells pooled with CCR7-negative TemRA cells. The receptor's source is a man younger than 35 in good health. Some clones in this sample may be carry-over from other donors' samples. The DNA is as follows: TGTGCCAGCAGTTTAGCTAACTATGGCTACACCTTC. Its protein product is CASSLANYGYTF.